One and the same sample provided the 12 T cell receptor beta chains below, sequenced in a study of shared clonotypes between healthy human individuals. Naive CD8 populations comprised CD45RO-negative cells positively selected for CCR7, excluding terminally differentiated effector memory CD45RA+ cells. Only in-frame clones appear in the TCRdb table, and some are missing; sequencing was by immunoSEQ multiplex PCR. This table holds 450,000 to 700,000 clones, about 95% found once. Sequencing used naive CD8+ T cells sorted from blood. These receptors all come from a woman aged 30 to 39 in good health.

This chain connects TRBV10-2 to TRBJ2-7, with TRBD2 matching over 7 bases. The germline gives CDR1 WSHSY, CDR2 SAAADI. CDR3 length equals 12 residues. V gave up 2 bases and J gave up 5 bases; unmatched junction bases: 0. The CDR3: CASSEREDEQYF. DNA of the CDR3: TGCGCCAGCAGTGAGCGGGAGGACGAGCAGTACTTC.

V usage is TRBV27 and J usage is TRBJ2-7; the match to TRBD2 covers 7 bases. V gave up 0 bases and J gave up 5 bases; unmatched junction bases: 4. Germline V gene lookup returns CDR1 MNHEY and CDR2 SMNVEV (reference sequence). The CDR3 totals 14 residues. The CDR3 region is CASSLSREVDEQYF. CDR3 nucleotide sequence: TGTGCCAGCAGTTTATCCCGGGAGGTCGACGAGCAGTACTTC.

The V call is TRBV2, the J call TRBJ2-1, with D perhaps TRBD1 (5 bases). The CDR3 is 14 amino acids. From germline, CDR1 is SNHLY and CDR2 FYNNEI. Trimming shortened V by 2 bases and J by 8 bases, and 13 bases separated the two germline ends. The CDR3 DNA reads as TGTGCCAGCAGTGAATTCAACAGCAGGGATGAGCAGTTCTTC. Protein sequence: CASSEFNSRDEQFF.

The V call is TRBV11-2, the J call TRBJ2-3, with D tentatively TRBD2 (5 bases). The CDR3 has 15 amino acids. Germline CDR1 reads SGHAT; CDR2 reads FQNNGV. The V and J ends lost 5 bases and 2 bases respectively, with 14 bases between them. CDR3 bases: TGTGCCAGCAGCCATGAGGGCCTCCCCACAGATACGCAGTATTTT. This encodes CASSHEGLPTDTQYF.

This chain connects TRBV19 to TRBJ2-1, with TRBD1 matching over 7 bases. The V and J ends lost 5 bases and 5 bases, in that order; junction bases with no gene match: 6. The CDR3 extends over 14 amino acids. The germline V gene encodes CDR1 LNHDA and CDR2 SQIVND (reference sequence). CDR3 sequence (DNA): TGTGCCAGTAGTTGGGGACAGAGAAACAATGAGCAGTTCTTC. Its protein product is CASSWGQRNNEQFF.

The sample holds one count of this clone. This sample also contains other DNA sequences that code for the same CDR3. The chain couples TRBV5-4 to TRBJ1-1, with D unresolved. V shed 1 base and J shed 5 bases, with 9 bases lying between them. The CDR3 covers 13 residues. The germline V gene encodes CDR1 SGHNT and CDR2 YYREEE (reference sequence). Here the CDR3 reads CASSLRGGTEAFF. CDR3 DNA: TGTGCCAGCAGCTTGCGGGGAGGGACTGAAGCTTTCTTT.

The CDR3 region has the DNA TGCAGCGTTCCCGGGAATAACCAAAACAATGAGCAGTTCTTC. Translation gives CSVPGNNQNNEQFF. This chain joins TRBV29-1 and TRBJ2-1; maybe TRBD2 (5 bases). Deletions cut 5 bases from V and 5 bases from J, with 16 bases between. CDR3 size: 14 residues. Per germline, CDR1 SQVTM and CDR2 ANQGSEA.

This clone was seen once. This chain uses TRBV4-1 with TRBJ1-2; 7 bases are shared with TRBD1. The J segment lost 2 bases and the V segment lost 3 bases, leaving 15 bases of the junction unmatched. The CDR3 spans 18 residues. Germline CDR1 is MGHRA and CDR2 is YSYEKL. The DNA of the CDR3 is TGCGCCAGCAGCCAGTCTAACAGGGGCCCCACTCAAAACTATGGCTACACCTTC. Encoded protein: CASSQSNRGPTQNYGYTF.

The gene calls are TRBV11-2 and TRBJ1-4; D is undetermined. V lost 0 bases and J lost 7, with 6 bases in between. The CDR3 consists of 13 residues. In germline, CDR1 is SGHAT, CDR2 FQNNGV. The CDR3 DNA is TGTGCCAGCAGCTTAGACTCGGTTGAAAAACTGTTTTTT. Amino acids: CASSLDSVEKLFF.

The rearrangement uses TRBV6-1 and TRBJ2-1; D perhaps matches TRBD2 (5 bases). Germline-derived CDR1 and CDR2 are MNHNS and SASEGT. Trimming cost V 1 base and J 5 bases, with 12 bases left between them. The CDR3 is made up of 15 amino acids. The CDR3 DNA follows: TGTGCCAGCAGTGAAGGGGTCTGGCGGGACAATGAGCAGTTCTTC. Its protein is CASSEGVWRDNEQFF.

In nucleotides, the CDR3 is TGCGCCAGCAGCGGACCGGGACTTGAAGAGACCCAGTACTTC. This sequence encodes CASSGPGLEETQYF. The chain links TRBV5-1 to TRBJ2-5; TRBD2 is a possible D gene (6 bases). Germline V CDR1 and CDR2: SGHRS, YFSETQ. The CDR3 contains 14 residues. V lost 4 bases and J lost 3, with 13 bases in between.

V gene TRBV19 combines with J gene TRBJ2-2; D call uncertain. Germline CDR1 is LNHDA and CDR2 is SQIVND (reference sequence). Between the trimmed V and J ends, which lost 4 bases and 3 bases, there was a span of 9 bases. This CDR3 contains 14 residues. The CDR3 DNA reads TGTGCCAGTAGTAGGATAGCAGACACCGGGGAGCTGTTTTTT. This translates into CASSRIADTGELFF.